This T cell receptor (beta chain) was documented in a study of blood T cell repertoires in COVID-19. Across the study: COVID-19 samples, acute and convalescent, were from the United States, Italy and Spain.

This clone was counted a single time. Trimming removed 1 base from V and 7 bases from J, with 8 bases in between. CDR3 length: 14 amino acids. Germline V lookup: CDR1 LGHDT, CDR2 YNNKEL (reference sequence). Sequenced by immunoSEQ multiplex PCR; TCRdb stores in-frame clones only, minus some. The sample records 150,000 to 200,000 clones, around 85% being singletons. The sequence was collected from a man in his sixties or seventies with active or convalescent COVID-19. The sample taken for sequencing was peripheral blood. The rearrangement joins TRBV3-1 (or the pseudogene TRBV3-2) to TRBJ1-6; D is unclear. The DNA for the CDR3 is TGTGCCAGCAGCCAAGTTGTCCGGAATTCACCCCTCCACTTT. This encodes CASSQVVRNSPLHF.